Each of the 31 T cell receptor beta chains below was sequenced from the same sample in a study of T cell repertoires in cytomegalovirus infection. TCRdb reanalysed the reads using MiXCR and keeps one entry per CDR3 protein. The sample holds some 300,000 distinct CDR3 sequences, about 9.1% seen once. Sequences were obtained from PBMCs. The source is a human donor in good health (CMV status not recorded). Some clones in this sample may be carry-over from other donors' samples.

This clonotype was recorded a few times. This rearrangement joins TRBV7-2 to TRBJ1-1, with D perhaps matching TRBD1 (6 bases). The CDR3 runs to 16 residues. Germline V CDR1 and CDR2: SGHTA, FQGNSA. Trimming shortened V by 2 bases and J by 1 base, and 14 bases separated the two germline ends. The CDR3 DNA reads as TGTGCCAGCAGCTTAACGGGGGCGGGAGGGAACACTGAAGCTTTCTTT. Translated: CASSLTGAGGNTEAFF.

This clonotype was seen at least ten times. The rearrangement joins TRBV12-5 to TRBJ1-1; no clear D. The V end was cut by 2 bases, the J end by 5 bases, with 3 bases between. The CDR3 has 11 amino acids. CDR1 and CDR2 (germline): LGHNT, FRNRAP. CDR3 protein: CASGLSTEAFF. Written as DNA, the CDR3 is TGTGCTAGTGGTTTGTCGACTGAAGCTTTCTTT.

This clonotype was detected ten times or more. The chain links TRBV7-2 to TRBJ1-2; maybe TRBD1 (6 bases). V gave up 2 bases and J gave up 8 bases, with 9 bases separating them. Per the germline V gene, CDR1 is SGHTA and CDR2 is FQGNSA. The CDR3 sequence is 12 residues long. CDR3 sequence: CASSLQGRGYTF. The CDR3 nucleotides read TGTGCCAGCAGCTTACAGGGGCGAGGCTACACCTTC.

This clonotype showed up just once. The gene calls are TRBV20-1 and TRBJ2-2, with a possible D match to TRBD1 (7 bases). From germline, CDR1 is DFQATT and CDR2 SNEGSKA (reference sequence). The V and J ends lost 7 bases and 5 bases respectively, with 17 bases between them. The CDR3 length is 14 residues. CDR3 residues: CSVGGTEGTGELFF. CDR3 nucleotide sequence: TGCAGTGTTGGCGGGACAGAGGGGACCGGGGAGCTGTTTTTT.

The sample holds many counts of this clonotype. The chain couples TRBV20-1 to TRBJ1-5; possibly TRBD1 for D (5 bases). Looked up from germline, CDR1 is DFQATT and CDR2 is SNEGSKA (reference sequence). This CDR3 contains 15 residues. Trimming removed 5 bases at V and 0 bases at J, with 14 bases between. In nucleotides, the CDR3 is TGCAGTGCTTTGGAGGGGTCAGATAGCAATCAGCCCCAGCATTTT. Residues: CSALEGSDSNQPQHF.

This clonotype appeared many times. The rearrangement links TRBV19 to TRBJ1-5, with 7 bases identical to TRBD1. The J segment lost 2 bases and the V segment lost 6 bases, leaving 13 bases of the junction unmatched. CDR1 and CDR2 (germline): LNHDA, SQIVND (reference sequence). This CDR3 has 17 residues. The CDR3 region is CASRPPGQSFGNQPQHF. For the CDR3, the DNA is TGTGCCAGTAGACCACCGGGACAGAGTTTTGGCAATCAGCCCCAGCATTTT.

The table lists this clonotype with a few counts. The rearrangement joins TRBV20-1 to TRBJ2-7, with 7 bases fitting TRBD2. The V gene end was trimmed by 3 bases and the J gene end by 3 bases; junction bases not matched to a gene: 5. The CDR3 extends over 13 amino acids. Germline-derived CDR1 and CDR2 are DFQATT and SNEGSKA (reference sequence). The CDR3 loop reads CSASTSDLYEQYF. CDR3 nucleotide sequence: TGCAGTGCTAGTACTAGCGACCTCTACGAGCAGTACTTC.

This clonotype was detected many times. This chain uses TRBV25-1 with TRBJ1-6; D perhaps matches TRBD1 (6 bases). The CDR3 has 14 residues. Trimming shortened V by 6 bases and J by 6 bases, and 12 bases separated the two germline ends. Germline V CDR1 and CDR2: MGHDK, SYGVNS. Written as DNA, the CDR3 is TGTGCCAGCAGCGCAATACAGGGTAATTCACCCCTCCACTTT. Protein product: CASSAIQGNSPLHF.

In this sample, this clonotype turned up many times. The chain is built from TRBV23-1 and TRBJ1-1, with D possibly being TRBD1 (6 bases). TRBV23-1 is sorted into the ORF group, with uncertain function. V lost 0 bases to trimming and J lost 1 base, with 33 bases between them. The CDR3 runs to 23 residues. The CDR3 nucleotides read TGCGCCAGCAGTCAATCAAGCCCCGGCCCGTTAATCGGGGGCTTAACGGGGAACACTGAAGCTTTCTTT. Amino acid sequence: CASSQSSPGPLIGGLTGNTEAFF.

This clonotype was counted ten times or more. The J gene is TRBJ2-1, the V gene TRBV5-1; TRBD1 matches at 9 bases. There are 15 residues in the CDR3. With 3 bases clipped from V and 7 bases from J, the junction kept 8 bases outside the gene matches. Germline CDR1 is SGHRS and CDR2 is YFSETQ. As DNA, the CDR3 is TGCGCCAGCAGCTGGAGGACAGGGGAGGCTAATGAGCAGTTCTTC. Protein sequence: CASSWRTGEANEQFF.

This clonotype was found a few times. CDR3 protein: CASSLLTDYGYTF. In DNA form, the CDR3 reads TGTGCCAGCAGCTTATTAACGGATTATGGCTACACCTTC. The chain couples TRBV7-8 to TRBJ1-2; no clear D gene. CDR1 is SGHVS and CDR2 is FQNEAQ in the germline V gene. V gave up 2 bases and J gave up 5 bases, with 9 bases separating them. The CDR3 is 13 amino acids.

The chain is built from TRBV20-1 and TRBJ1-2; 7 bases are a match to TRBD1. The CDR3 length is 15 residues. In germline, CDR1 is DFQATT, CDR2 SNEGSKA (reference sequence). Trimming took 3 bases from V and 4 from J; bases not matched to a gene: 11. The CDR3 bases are TGCAGTGCTAGTGATGCCGGGACAGATGCCTATGGCTACACCTTC. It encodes CSASDAGTDAYGYTF.

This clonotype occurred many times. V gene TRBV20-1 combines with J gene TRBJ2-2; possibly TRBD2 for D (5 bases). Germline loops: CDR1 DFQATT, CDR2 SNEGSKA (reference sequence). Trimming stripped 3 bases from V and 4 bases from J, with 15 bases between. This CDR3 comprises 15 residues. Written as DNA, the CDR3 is TGCAGTGCTAGCAGTAATGCGGGCAGCACCGGGGAGCTGTTTTTT. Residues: CSASSNAGSTGELFF.

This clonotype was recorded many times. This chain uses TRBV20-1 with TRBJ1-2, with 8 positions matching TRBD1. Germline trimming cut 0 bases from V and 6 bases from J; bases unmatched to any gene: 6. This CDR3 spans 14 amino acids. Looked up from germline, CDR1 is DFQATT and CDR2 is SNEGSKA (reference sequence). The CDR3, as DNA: TGCAGTGCTAGAGACGCTCCAGGGGGCCATGGCTACACCTTC. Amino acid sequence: CSARDAPGGHGYTF.

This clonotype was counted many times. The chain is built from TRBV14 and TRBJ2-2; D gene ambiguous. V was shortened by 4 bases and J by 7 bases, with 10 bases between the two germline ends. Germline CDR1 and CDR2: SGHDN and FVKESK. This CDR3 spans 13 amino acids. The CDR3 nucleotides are TGTGCCAGCAGCCCCGGAAGATACGGGGAGCTGTTTTTT. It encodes CASSPGRYGELFF.

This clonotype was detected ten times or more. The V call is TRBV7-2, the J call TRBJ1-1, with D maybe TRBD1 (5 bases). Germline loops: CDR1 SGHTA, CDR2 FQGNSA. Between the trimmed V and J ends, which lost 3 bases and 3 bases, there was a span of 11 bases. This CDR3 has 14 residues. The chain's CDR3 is CASSFRGVDTEAFF. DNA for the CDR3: TGTGCCAGCAGCTTTAGGGGCGTGGACACTGAAGCTTTCTTT. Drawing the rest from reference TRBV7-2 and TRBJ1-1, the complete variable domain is GAGVSQSPSNKVTEKGKDVELRCDPISGHTALYWYRQSLGQGLEFLIYFQGNSAPDKSGLPSDRFSAERTGGSVSTLTIQRTQQEDSAVYLCASSFRGVDTEAFFGQGTRLTVV.

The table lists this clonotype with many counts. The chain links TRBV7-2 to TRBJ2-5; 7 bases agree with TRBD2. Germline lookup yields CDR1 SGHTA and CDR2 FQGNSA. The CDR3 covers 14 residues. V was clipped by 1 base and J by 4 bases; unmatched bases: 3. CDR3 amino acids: CASSLGWGGETQYF. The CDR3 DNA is TGTGCCAGCAGCTTAGGCTGGGGGGGAGAGACCCAGTACTTC.

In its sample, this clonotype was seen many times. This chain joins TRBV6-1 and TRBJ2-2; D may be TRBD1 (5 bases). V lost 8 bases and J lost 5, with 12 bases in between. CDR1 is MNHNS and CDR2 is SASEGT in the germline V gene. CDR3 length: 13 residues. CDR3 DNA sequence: TGTGCCAGCTCTTGGGGCGATACCGGGGAGCTGTTTTTT. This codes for CASSWGDTGELFF.

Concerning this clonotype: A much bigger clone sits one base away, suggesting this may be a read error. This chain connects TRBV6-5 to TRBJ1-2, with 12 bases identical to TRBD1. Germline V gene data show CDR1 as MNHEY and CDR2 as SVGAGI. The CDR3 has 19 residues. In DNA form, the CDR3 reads TGTGCCAACAGTTACTTAAATACGGGACAGGGGGCGTTTTACTATGGCTACACCTTC. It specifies CANSYLNTGQGAFYYGYTF.

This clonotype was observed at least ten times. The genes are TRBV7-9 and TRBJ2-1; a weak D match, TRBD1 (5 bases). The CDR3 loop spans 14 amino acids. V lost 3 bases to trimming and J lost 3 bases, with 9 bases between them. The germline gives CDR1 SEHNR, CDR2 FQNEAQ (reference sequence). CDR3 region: CASSFPRDYNEQFF. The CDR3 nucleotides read TGTGCCAGCAGCTTCCCCAGGGACTACAATGAGCAGTTCTTC.

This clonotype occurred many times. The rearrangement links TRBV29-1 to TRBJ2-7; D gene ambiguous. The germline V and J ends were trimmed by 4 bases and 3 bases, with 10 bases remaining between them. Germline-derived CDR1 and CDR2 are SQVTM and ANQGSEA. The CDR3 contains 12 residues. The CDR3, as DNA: TGCAGCGTTGCTTGGAACATCTACGAGCAGTACTTC. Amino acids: CSVAWNIYEQYF.

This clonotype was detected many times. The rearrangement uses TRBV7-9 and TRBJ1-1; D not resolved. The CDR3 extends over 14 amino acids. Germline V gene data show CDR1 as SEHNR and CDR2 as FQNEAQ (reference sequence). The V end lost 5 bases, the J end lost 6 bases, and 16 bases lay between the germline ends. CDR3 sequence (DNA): TGTGCCAGCAGCCCGAAGTTGGCGAGCCCTGAAGCTTTCTTT. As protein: CASSPKLASPEAFF.

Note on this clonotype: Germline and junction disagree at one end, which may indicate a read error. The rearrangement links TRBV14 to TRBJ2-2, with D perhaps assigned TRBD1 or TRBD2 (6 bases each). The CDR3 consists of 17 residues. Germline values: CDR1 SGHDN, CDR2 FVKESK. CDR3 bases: TGTGCCAGCAGCCCCCTGCCGTGGGGGGCGAACACCTGGGAGCTGTTTTTT. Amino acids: CASSPLPWGANTWELFF. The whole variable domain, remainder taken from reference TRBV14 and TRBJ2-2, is EAGVTQFPSHSVIEKGQTVTLRCDPISGHDNLYWYRRVMGKEIKFLLHFVKESKQDESGMPNNRFLAERTGGTYSTLKVQPAELEDSGVYFCASSPLPWGANTWELFFGEGSRLTVL.

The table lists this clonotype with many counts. CDR3 residues: CASSLTIGGPQANQPQHF. Here the CDR3 DNA reads TGTGCCAGCAGTTTAACTATAGGCGGCCCGCAGGCCAATCAGCCCCAGCATTTT. The chain uses TRBV14 and TRBJ1-5; D remains unclear. Trimming pared 6 bases from V and 3 bases from J, leaving 24 bases between. The germline V gene encodes CDR1 SGHDN and CDR2 FVKESK. The CDR3 spans 18 residues. Using reference TRBV14 and TRBJ1-5 for the parts outside the CDR3, the full variable domain is EAGVTQFPSHSVIEKGQTVTLRCDPISGHDNLYWYRRVMGKEIKFLLHFVKESKQDESGMPNNRFLAERTGGTYSTLKVQPAELEDSGVYFCASSLTIGGPQANQPQHFGDGTRLSIL.

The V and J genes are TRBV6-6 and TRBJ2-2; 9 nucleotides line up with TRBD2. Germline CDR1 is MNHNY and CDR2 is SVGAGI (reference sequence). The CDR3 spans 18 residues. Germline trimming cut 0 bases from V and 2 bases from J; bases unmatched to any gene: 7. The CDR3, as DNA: TGTGCCAGCAGTTACTCTAATCAGCGGGGGGCCAACACCGGGGAGCTGTTTTTT. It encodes CASSYSNQRGANTGELFF.

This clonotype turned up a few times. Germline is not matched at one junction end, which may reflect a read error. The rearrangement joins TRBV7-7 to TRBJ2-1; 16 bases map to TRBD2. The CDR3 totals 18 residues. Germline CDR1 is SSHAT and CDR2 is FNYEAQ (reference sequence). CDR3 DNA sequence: TGTGCTAGCAGCTTAGGGACTAGCGGGGGGGCCGTTAGCTATGAGCAGTTCTTC. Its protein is CASSLGTSGGAVSYEQFF.

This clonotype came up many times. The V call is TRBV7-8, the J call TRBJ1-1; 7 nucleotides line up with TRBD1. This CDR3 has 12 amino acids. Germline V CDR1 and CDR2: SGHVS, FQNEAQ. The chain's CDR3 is CALATGYGEAFF. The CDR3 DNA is TGTGCTCTCGCGACAGGGTACGGTGAAGCTTTCTTT.

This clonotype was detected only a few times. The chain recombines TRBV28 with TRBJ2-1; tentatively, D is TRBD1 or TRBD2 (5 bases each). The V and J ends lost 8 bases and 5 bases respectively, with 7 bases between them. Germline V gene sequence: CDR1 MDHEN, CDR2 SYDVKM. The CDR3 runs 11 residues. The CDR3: CASGGHNEQFF. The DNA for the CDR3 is TGTGCCAGCGGGGGTCACAATGAGCAGTTCTTC.

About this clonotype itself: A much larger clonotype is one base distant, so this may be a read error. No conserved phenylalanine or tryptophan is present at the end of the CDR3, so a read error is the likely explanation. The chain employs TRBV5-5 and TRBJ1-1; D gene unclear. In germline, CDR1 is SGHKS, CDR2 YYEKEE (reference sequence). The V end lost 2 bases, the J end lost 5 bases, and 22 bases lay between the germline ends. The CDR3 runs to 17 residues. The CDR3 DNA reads TGTGCCAGCAGCTTCCGGGTCTTATTCCCCAAGGAAACTGAAGCTTTCTCT. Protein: CASSFRVLFPKETEAFS.

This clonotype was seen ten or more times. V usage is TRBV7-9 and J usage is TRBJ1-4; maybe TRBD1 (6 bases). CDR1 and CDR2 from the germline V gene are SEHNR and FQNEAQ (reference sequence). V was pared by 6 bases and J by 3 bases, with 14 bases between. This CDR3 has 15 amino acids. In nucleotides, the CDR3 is TGTGCCAGCAGACCCGGACAGACTCCTAATGAAAAACTGTTTTTT. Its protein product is CASRPGQTPNEKLFF. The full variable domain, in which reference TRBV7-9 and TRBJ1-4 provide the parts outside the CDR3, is DTGVSQNPRHKITKRGQNVTFRCDPISEHNRLYWYRQTLGQGPEFLTYFQNEAQLEKSRLLSDRFSAERPKGSFSTLEIQRTEQGDSAMYLCASRPGQTPNEKLFFGSGTQLSVL.

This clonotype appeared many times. CDR3 in DNA: TGTGCCAGCAGTAGTCTCCAAGAGACCCAGTACTTC. This gives the protein CASSSLQETQYF. The genes are TRBV2 and TRBJ2-5; no reliable D call. Germline V gene sequence: CDR1 SNHLY, CDR2 FYNNEI. Trimming removed 5 bases at V and 1 base at J, with 5 bases between. The CDR3 spans 12 residues.